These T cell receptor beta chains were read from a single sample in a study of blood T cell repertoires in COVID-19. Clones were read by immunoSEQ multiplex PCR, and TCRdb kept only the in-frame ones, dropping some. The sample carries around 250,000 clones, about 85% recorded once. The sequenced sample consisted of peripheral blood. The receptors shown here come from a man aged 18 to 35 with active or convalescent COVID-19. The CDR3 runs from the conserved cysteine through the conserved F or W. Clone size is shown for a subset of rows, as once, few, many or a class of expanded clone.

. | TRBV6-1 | CASSELYEQYF
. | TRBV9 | CASSPRQGGEQPQHF
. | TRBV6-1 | CASSEVSSYEQYF
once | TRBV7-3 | CASSLNPGLAGGGDTQYF
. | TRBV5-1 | CASSLVTSGSTDTQYF
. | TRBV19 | CASSSGLAYEQYF
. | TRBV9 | CASSGSGVEGEKLFF
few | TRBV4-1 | CASSHGGAADQPQHF
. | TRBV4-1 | CASSQEMSLTGELFF
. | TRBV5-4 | CASSLDRVQPQHF
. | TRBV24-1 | CATSDLIGDQETQYF
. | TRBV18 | CASSPTEGALGTEAFF
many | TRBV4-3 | CASSQDRGGELFF
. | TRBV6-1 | CASSEFGAGGSYEQYF
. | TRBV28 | CASKFGDSSYEQYF
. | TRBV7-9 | CASSNEQGNGYTF
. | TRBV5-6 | CASQGQENTEAFF